This T cell receptor beta chain was captured by sequencing in a study of CXCR3-negative and CXCR3-positive naive CD8 T cells (dated by TCRdb to 2018 to 2020). About the study as a whole: In total, 120 million to 150 million TRB reads were obtained, which works out to roughly 1.5 +/- 0.3 million reads per library. The diversity and physicochemical repertoire analyses included 11 donors pooled from two independent experiments. Naive subsets from a handful of donors and memory cells from 3 donors were included in the TRBV-TRBJ cluster analysis. Paper-wide results and their limitations: CXCR3 expression partially decreased after cryopreservation, so most assays used freshly isolated PBMCs. Naive CXCR3-negative and CXCR3-positive cells from the same donor showed similar TRBV-TRBJ usage, whereas memory cells showed distinct patterns. Repertoire diversity was comparably high in both naive subsets but much lower in memory CD8+ T cells. Compared with CXCR3-negative naive cells, CXCR3-positive naive cells had TRB CDR3s with higher hydrophobicity (lower Kidera factor 4), lower energy, and higher strength and volume indices. Surface CD5, linked to self-reactivity in mice, was comparable between naive subsets; TCR interaction strength was therefore also inferred from TRB CDR3 physicochemical properties.

For each CD8+ T cell subset, flow sorting was done in triplicate, and about 300,000 cells per subset went directly into RLT lysis buffer. To keep memory contaminants out, a stringent definition of naive CD8+ T cells was applied: CD45RO-CCR7+CD27+CD95-. Using standard density gradient centrifugation, peripheral blood mononuclear cells were isolated from buffy coats. Naive CXCR3-negative and CXCR3-positive CD8+ T cells were flow-sorted on a FACSAria III. Total RNA was extracted from sorted cells using an RNeasy Mini Kit. These reads were obtained on a NextSeq 550. The Human TCR Profiling Kit (MiLaboratory) was used to prepare UMI-labeled 5' RACE TRB cDNA libraries. cDNA synthesis used the entire amount of extracted RNA, and PCR amplification then used the entire amount of cDNA produced. Libraries were prepared in parallel using an identical number of PCR cycles. In the authors' own workflow: MIGEC and MiXCR extracted about 48,000 +/- 9,800 unique UMI-labeled TRB cDNA molecules per library, requiring at least two reads per UMI. Each library averaged around 40,000 +/- 10,000 functional in-frame TRB CDR3 nucleotide clonotypes without stop codons. After downsampling to 5000 UMI-labeled TRB molecules per sample, diversity metrics, including normalized Shannon-Wiener and Chao1, were computed in VDJtools. VDJtools was used to calculate clonotype-size-weighted physicochemical properties of the central five CDR3 residues, namely interaction energy, strength, volume and Kidera factor 4. Through TCRdb reprocessing, the reads give one entry per CDR3 protein sequence; DNA is omitted. TCRdb's processing, not the authors' own work, is the source of the V and J calls. This sample's listing comprises some 150,000 distinct CDR3 sequences. The ten largest make up around 0.28% of the sample.

About this clonotype itself: The antigen this receptor binds is unknown.

The germline V gene (reference sequence) gives CDR1 as SGHNT and CDR2 as YYREEE. There are 15 amino acids in the CDR3, from cysteine to phenylalanine inclusive. The DNA is unrecorded. The rearrangement joined TRBV5-4 to TRBJ1-3. Sequencing used naive CXCR3+ CD8+ T cells from blood. What the cell subset or site label conveys for this sample: CD45RO-CCR7+CD27+CD95- naive CD8+ T cells expressing CXCR3 (TNR3+). This TCR came from a human donor in good health. Some clones in this sample may be carry-over from other donors' samples. The CDR3 region has the sequence CASSLFADSGNTIYF.